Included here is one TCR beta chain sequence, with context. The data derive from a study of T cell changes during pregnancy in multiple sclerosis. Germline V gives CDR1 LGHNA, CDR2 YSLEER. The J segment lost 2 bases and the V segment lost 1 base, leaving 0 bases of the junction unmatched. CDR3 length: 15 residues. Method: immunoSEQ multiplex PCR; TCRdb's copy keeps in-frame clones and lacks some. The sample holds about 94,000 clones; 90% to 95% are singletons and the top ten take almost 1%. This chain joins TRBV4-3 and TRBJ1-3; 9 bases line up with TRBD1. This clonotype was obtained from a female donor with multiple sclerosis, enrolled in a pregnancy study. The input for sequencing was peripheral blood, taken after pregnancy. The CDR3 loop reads CASSQGTGAGNTIYF. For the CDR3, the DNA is TGCGCCAGCAGCCAAGGGACAGGGGCTGGAAACACCATATATTTT.